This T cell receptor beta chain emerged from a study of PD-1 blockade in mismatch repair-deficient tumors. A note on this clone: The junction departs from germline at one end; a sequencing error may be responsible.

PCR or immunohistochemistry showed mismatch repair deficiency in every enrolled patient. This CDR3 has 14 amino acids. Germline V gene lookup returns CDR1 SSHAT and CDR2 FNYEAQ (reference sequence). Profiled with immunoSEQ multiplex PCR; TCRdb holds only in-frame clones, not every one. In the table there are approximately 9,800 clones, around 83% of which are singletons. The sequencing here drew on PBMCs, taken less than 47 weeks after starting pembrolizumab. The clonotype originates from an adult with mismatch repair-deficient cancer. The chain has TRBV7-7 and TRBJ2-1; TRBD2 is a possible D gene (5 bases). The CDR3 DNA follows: TGTGCTAGCAGCTACACGTCCGGGGACAATGAGCAGTTCTTC. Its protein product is CASSYTSGDNEQFF. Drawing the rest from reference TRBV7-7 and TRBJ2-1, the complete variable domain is GAGVSQSPRYKVTKRGQDVTLRCDPISSHATLYWYQQALGQGPEFLTYFNYEAQPDKSGLPSDRFSAERPEGSISTLTIQRTEQRDSAMYRCASSYTSGDNEQFFGPGTRLTVL.